The 2 T cell receptor beta chains reported below all come from one sample, sequenced in a study of cytomegalovirus exposure and HLA in healthy donors. This PCR relied on a set of 60 Vbeta primers and 13 Jbeta primers. The data were produced by immunoSEQ multiplex PCR, yet TCRdb's version contains in-frame clones alone and is incomplete. The table records 200,000 to 250,000 clones, over 80% of them present only once. Sequenced sample: PBMCs. Receptors were obtained from a woman aged 40 to 50 in good health and CMV-seropositive.

The chain uses TRBV2 and TRBJ2-7; D is perhaps TRBD1 (5 bases). The germline CDR1 and CDR2 sequences are SNHLY and FYNNEI. Trimming stripped 8 bases from V and 2 bases from J, with 13 bases between. The CDR3 runs 13 residues. DNA of the CDR3: TGTGCCAGCTTACAGGACGCAACCTACGAGCAGTACTTC. Translation: CASLQDATYEQYF.

The genes are TRBV29-1 and TRBJ1-2; D may be TRBD1 (6 bases). Germline lookup yields CDR1 SQVTM and CDR2 ANQGSEA. CDR3 length equals 14 residues. Trimming removed 2 bases at V and 5 bases at J, with 15 bases between. Here the CDR3 reads CSVEFRGALYGYTF. CDR3 DNA sequence: TGCAGCGTTGAATTCAGGGGCGCCCTGTATGGCTACACCTTC.